The rows below give T cell receptor beta chains drawn from one sample of a study of cytomegalovirus exposure and HLA in healthy donors. Measured with immunoSEQ multiplex PCR; TCRdb has only the in-frame clones, and not every one. The data contain roughly 87,000 clones, about 77% of them singletons. The material sequenced was PBMCs. The source of these receptors is a man aged 55 to 69 in good health and CMV-seronegative. The CDR3 runs from the conserved cysteine through the conserved F or W. A clone size is listed for some rows: how often the clone was seen (once, few, many), or a class if it is expanded.

CDR3 protein,V gene,clone size,J gene
CAWSRSGGWNEQFF,TRBV30,NA,TRBJ2-1
CSSSLAETGDDEKLFF,TRBV7-9,NA,TRBJ1-4
CASSLKRGIETQYF,TRBV5-6,NA,TRBJ2-5
CASSQQGFGEQYF,TRBV11-3,NA,TRBJ2-7
CAWRGRGTGGNTIYF,TRBV30,few,TRBJ1-3
CASRAGANTGELFF,TRBV19,NA,TRBJ2-2
CASSLVGQAKANYGYTF,TRBV5-1,NA,TRBJ1-2
CASSQERGWDTGELFF,TRBV7-3,NA,TRBJ2-2
CASSGRDRGFYYGYTF,TRBV4-1,NA,TRBJ1-2
CSSSLMRQGAETQYF,TRBV7-9,NA,TRBJ2-5
CASKGTDYSEQFF,TRBV2,few,TRBJ2-1
CASRLPRRDRAWEQFF,TRBV19,NA,TRBJ2-1
CASSLSRGEAWYGYTF,TRBV27,NA,TRBJ1-2
CASIGSSLYEQYF,TRBV6-1,NA,NA
CASSLGSHYNEQFF,TRBV7-9,NA,TRBJ2-1
CASSLDGGTEAFF,TRBV7-9,few,TRBJ1-1
CASSSDRHNQPQHF,TRBV18,NA,TRBJ1-5
CASRDPAATPGEKLFF,TRBV19,few,TRBJ1-4
CAISPGQGAPGQFF,TRBV10-3,NA,TRBJ2-1
CASNLGRGRTDTQYF,TRBV7-3,NA,TRBJ2-3
CARSLAGGLGCNQPQHF,TRBV5-3,NA,TRBJ1-5
CASSLGGGSYGYTF,TRBV11-2,NA,TRBJ1-2
CASSFNPGVNYEQYF,TRBV9,NA,TRBJ2-7
CASSTVQGKSSPLHF,TRBV5-1,few,TRBJ1-6
CASSLANQGARETQYF,TRBV5-1,NA,TRBJ2-5
CASSVVDTPLNTEAFF,TRBV9,NA,TRBJ1-1
CASYPGLHSNTGELFF,TRBV9,NA,TRBJ2-2
CASSVTSGGARETQYF,TRBV19,NA,TRBJ2-5
CASSETGRAYEQYF,TRBV6-1,NA,TRBJ2-7
CASSLAPQLEKLFF,TRBV7-6,few,TRBJ1-4
CAWSGSAGRYQPQHF,TRBV30,NA,TRBJ1-5
CASSVTAGSNEQFF,TRBV9,NA,TRBJ2-1
CASSPDRDEKLFF,TRBV9,NA,TRBJ1-4
CASSPIGGSGEKLFF,TRBV7-8,NA,TRBJ1-4
CASTRDSVENEQFF,TRBV2,few,TRBJ2-1
CASSQATGAYPWYF,TRBV4-1,NA,TRBJ2-7
CASSAINRYSGNTIYF,TRBV5-6,NA,TRBJ1-3
CAISESSSPGGYYEQYF,TRBV10-3,NA,TRBJ2-7
CSSSLAVKSAVNTEAFF,TRBV7-9,NA,TRBJ1-1
CASSPRVGTFNTGELFF,TRBV7-2,NA,TRBJ2-2
CASSPGFNYGYTF,TRBV27,once,TRBJ1-2
CASSPAYGEFSGNTIYF,TRBV4-2,NA,TRBJ1-3
CASSPRDPPVEQFF,TRBV18,NA,TRBJ2-1
CASSRREAVNYNEQFF,TRBV11-1,NA,TRBJ2-1
CASSPQTQNTGELFF,TRBV2,NA,TRBJ2-2
CASSPNYEQYF,TRBV7-9,NA,TRBJ2-7
CASSLAFGVPPGAFF,TRBV5-5,NA,TRBJ1-1
CASRETGNHEQFF,TRBV19,once,TRBJ2-1
CASSLEGSGVSYEQYF,TRBV7-9,NA,TRBJ2-7
CASSYGQENQPQHF,TRBV27,NA,TRBJ1-5
CSSSPPTGGNTEAFF,TRBV7-9,NA,TRBJ1-1
CAGKRGGTEAFF,TRBV30,NA,TRBJ1-1
CASSIYHSGGNTEAFF,TRBV19,once,TRBJ1-1
CASSLGGQVGEKLFF,TRBV4-1,few,TRBJ1-4